These 30 T cell receptor beta chains originate from one sample sequenced in a study of cytomegalovirus exposure and HLA in healthy donors. Using immunoSEQ multiplex PCR, the repertoire was profiled, and TCRdb retains in-frame clones only, with some absent. Among 90,000 to 150,000 clones, about 82% were seen once, and the ten largest hold around 5%. Material: PBMCs. The receptors were gathered from a man aged 18-30 years in good health and CMV-seronegative.

The sample holds a few counts of this clone. This sequence joins TRBV19 and TRBJ2-7, with 7 bases identical to TRBD1. V lost 8 bases, J lost 1 base, and 5 bases stayed unmatched. The CDR3 is 13 residues long. Per the germline V gene, CDR1 is LNHDA and CDR2 is SQIVND (reference sequence). The CDR3 here is CASSGTESYEQYF. The CDR3 nucleotides read TGTGCCAGTTCAGGGACAGAGTCCTACGAGCAGTACTTC.

The rearrangement uses TRBV7-2 and TRBJ1-1; no firm D call. Trimming pared 5 bases from V and 4 bases from J, leaving 23 bases between. The CDR3 totals 17 residues. The germline CDR1 and CDR2 sequences are SGHTA and FQGNSA. This CDR3 reads CASSPTRYGSRGTEAFF. The CDR3 coding sequence is TGTGCCAGCAGCCCGACTAGATATGGGTCCCGGGGCACTGAAGCTTTCTTT.

The genes are TRBV19 and TRBJ2-7; 7 bases map to TRBD1. V was clipped by 6 bases and J by 2 bases; unmatched bases: 4. Looked up from germline, CDR1 is LNHDA and CDR2 is SQIVND (reference sequence). The CDR3 covers 13 residues. In nucleotides, the CDR3 is TGTGCCAGTAGGAACCAGGGGGCCTACGAGCAGTACTTC. Translation: CASRNQGAYEQYF.

The rearrangement uses TRBV27 and TRBJ1-5, with a possible D match to TRBD1 (5 bases). The CDR3 spans 15 residues. V dropped 1 base and J dropped 1 base, with 8 bases sitting between them. Germline-derived CDR1 and CDR2 are MNHEY and SMNVEV (reference sequence). This CDR3 reads CASSLFRASNQPQHF. The CDR3 DNA is TGTGCCAGCAGTTTATTCAGGGCAAGCAATCAGCCCCAGCATTTT.

The gene calls are TRBV4-2 and TRBJ2-5; 14 nucleotides line up with TRBD2. Losses at the gene ends were 0 bases for V and 2 bases for J; bases not matched to a gene: 5. This CDR3 spans 18 amino acids. CDR1 and CDR2 (germline): LGHNA, YNFKEQ. CDR3 in DNA: TGTGCCAGCAGCCAAGATGGGACTAGCGGGAGTCGGCAAGAGACCCAGTACTTC. Translating gives CASSQDGTSGSRQETQYF.

The J gene is TRBJ2-7, the V gene TRBV7-2; 8 bases are shared with TRBD2. The junction had 6 bases not matched to a gene; V was cut back by 1 base and J by 7 bases. Germline assignment: CDR1 SGHTA and CDR2 FQGNSA. This CDR3 spans 14 amino acids. This chain's CDR3 is CASSLGGGTREQYF. In DNA form, the CDR3 reads TGTGCCAGCAGCTTAGGCGGAGGGACTAGGGAGCAGTACTTC.

The J gene is TRBJ2-1, the V gene TRBV6-5; 7 positions agree with TRBD1. The CDR3 runs 14 residues. The germline V gene has CDR1 MNHEY and CDR2 SVGAGI. The junction had 12 bases not matched to a gene; V was cut back by 6 bases and J by 10 bases. CDR3 nucleotide sequence: TGTGCCAGCAGCAGACAGGGTCCCCGTCTGGAGCAGTTCTTC. Its protein is CASSRQGPRLEQFF.

The chain uses TRBV5-6 and TRBJ2-3, with D possibly matching TRBD2 (6 bases). The CDR3 length is 12 residues. Germline-derived CDR1 and CDR2 are SGHDT and YYEEEE. Trimming pared 5 bases from V and 3 bases from J, leaving 7 bases between. The CDR3 region is CASRGRTDTQYF. The CDR3 bases are TGTGCCAGCAGGGGGAGGACAGATACGCAGTATTTT.

The chain joins TRBV23-1 to TRBJ1-6, with no clear D. TRBV23-1 is recorded as an ORF, its role being uncertain. The CDR3 is 13 residues long. CDR3 sequence (DNA): TGCGCACTTCCCCCATCGTCTAATTCACCCCTCCACTTT. It specifies CALPPSSNSPLHF.

The sample holds one count of this clone. The chain links TRBV9 to TRBJ2-1; 11 positions agree with TRBD2. Unmatched junction bases numbered 5, after V lost 3 bases and J lost 0 bases. The V gene's germline CDR1 is SGDLS and CDR2 YYNGEE. This CDR3 region has 17 residues. The CDR3 nucleotides read TGTGCCAGCAGCGGATCACTAGCGGGGGACTCCTACAATGAGCAGTTCTTC. Translating gives CASSGSLAGDSYNEQFF.

This clone was seen a single time. The chain carries TRBV5-1 and TRBJ2-3; 7 bases align to TRBD2. Losses at the gene ends were 5 bases for V and 3 bases for J; bases not matched to a gene: 9. The CDR3 totals 15 residues. Germline V gene lookup returns CDR1 SGHRS and CDR2 YFSETQ. CDR3 protein: CASSIGGSVTDTQYF. The DNA for the CDR3 is TGCGCCAGCAGTATAGGCGGGAGTGTTACAGATACGCAGTATTTT.

CDR3 loop: CAWSVEGANTEAFF. CDR3 coding DNA: TGTGCCTGGAGTGTAGAGGGGGCGAACACTGAAGCTTTCTTT. This chain links TRBV30 with TRBJ1-1; 7 bases align to TRBD1. CDR3 length: 14 residues. Germline CDR1 and CDR2: GTSNPN and SVGIG (reference sequence). V was pared by 0 bases and J by 1 base, with 2 bases of the junction left unmatched.

This chain uses TRBV30 with TRBJ2-7; 8 bases map to TRBD1. The germline V gene has CDR1 GTSNPN and CDR2 SVGIG (reference sequence). Trimming at V came to 3 bases and at J to 6 bases, leaving 4 bases not matched to a gene. The CDR3 spans 12 residues. DNA for the CDR3: TGTGCCTGGAGCCCGACAGGGGTCGAGCAGTACTTC. This encodes CAWSPTGVEQYF. Based on the CDR3 plus reference TRBV30 and TRBJ2-7, the full variable domain is SQTIHQWPATLVQPVGSPLSLECTVEGTSNPNLYWYRQAAGRGLQLLFYSVGIGQISSEVPQNLSASRPQDRQFILSSKKLLLSDSGFYLCAWSPTGVEQYFGPGTRLTVT.

This clone appeared once. The rearrangement joins TRBV7-9 to TRBJ2-3; 7 bases fit TRBD2. V trimming: 0 bases; J trimming: 3 bases; junction bases outside the gene matches: 3. In germline, CDR1 is SEHNR, CDR2 FQNEAQ (reference sequence). This CDR3 contains 15 residues. CDR3 sequence: CASSLATAGTDTQYF. The CDR3, as DNA: TGTGCCAGCAGCTTAGCGACAGCGGGAACAGATACGCAGTATTTT.

The rearrangement links TRBV6-1 to TRBJ2-3, with 9 bases fitting TRBD1. V lost 6 bases and J lost 2; bases outside the gene matches: 6. The CDR3 runs 15 residues. CDR1 is MNHNS, CDR2 SASEGT, per germline. The CDR3 bases are TGTGCCAGCAGCGGACAGGGGCATGTCACAGATACGCAGTATTTT. This sequence encodes CASSGQGHVTDTQYF.

CDR3 sequence: CASSETSGGGSTDTQYF. CDR3 sequence (DNA): TGTGCCAGCAGTGAGACTAGCGGGGGGGGTAGCACAGATACGCAGTATTTT. V is TRBV6-1 and J is TRBJ2-3; 14 nucleotides line up with TRBD2. This CDR3 region has 17 residues. Germline CDR1 reads MNHNS; CDR2 reads SASEGT. The ends lost 3 bases at V and 0 bases at J; junction bases unmatched: 2.

The V call is TRBV19, the J call TRBJ1-5; D is unclear. Germline CDR1 LNHDA, CDR2 SQIVND (reference sequence). CDR3 length: 12 residues. Trimming removed 3 bases at V and 6 bases at J, with 6 bases between. CDR3 coding DNA: TGTGCCAGTAGTATCTTCCCTCAGCCCCAGCATTTT. Its protein product is CASSIFPQPQHF.

This clone was seen only a few times. This chain links TRBV25-1 with TRBJ2-3; the match to TRBD2 covers 7 bases. The CDR3 is made up of 14 amino acids. Losses at the gene ends were 6 bases for V and 0 bases for J; bases not matched to a gene: 3. CDR1 and CDR2 (germline): MGHDK, SYGVNS. CDR3 region: CASSSAGSTDTQYF. The CDR3, as DNA: TGTGCCAGCAGCTCAGCGGGAAGCACAGATACGCAGTATTTT.

This rearrangement joins TRBV5-1 to TRBJ2-7, with D perhaps TRBD1 (5 bases). Germline values: CDR1 SGHRS, CDR2 YFSETQ. The V and J ends lost 1 base and 6 bases respectively, with 8 bases between them. The CDR3 runs to 12 residues. Written as DNA, the CDR3 is TGCGCCAGCAGCTTGAGCAGGGCCGAGCAGTACTTC. Amino acids: CASSLSRAEQYF.

V is TRBV5-1 and J is TRBJ2-2; 9 bases align to TRBD2. Germline V gene lookup returns CDR1 SGHRS and CDR2 YFSETQ. CDR3 length: 15 residues. J lost 6 bases, V lost 2 bases, and 5 bases had no gene match. The CDR3, as DNA: TGCGCCAGCAGCTTCCTAGCGGGGAGCTCCGGGGAGCTGTTTTTT. As protein: CASSFLAGSSGELFF. Together with reference TRBV5-1 and TRBJ2-2, the CDR3 gives the full variable domain: KAGVTQTPRYLIKTRGQQVTLSCSPISGHRSVSWYQQTPGQGLQFLFEYFSETQRNKGNFPGRFSGRQFSNSRSEMNVSTLELGDSALYLCASSFLAGSSGELFFGEGSRLTVL.

This clone was observed a few times. The chain couples TRBV5-1 to TRBJ2-1; a possible D gene is TRBD2 (5 bases). V gave up 0 bases and J gave up 3 bases, with 10 bases separating them. This CDR3 has 15 amino acids. Per germline, CDR1 SGHRS and CDR2 YFSETQ. For the CDR3, the DNA is TGCGCCAGCAGCTTGGTCGGGGAAGGCTACAATGAGCAGTTCTTC. This encodes CASSLVGEGYNEQFF.

The V gene is TRBV7-8, the J gene TRBJ1-3; tentative D call: TRBD1 (6 bases). Trimming took off 5 bases at V and 3 bases at J, with 20 bases between the two ends. Germline CDR1 reads SGHVS; CDR2 reads FQNEAQ. This CDR3 has 17 amino acids. CDR3 DNA: TGTGCCAGCAGCCCCAGCTGGGGGGGGGCACTTGGAAACACCATATATTTT. It is translated as CASSPSWGGALGNTIYF.

The chain couples TRBV9 to TRBJ2-1; D not resolved. CDR1 and CDR2 from the germline V gene are SGDLS and YYNGEE. The CDR3 has 13 residues. Deletions cut 1 base from V and 4 bases from J, with 6 bases between. The CDR3 here is CASSVFPYNEQFF. Written as DNA, the CDR3 is TGTGCCAGCAGCGTATTCCCGTACAATGAGCAGTTCTTC.

The chain has TRBV30 and TRBJ1-1, with D unclear. V dropped 2 bases and J dropped 7 bases, with 11 bases sitting between them. Looked up from germline, CDR1 is GTSNPN and CDR2 is SVGIG (reference sequence). CDR3 length equals 12 residues. CDR3 DNA sequence: TGTGCCTGGAGTCCCCTGGAGAGTGAAGCTTTCTTT. Its translation: CAWSPLESEAFF.

The chain couples TRBV9 to TRBJ2-7; D call uncertain. Germline V CDR1 and CDR2: SGDLS, YYNGEE. This CDR3 region has 14 residues. Trimming took off 4 bases at V and 0 bases at J, with 11 bases between the two ends. The CDR3, as DNA: TGTGCCAGCAGCACCCGATCGAGCTCCTACGAGCAGTACTTC. This gives the protein CASSTRSSSYEQYF.

This chain joins TRBV27 and TRBJ2-2; 11 positions match TRBD2. The CDR3 consists of 18 residues. CDR1 is MNHEY, CDR2 SMNVEV, per germline (reference sequence). After removal of 5 bases from V and 4 bases from J, the junction contained 12 bases not matched to a gene. CDR3 coding DNA: TGTGCCAGCAGTCCAATTTCCCTAGCGGGGGGACCCACCGGGGAGCTGTTTTTT. Translation gives CASSPISLAGGPTGELFF.

The rearrangement joins TRBV9 to TRBJ1-3; 7 bases match TRBD1. J lost 4 bases, V lost 4 bases, and 11 bases had no gene match. The germline CDR1 and CDR2 sequences are SGDLS and YYNGEE. This CDR3 region has 16 residues. The CDR3 DNA sequence: TGTGCCAGCAGCACGACAGGGCGGCTTGCGGGAAACACCATATATTTT. Its translation: CASSTTGRLAGNTIYF.

The chain has TRBV13 and TRBJ2-3, with D perhaps matching TRBD1 (5 bases). V was clipped by 1 base and J by 1 base, with 6 bases between them. The V gene's germline CDR1 is PRHDT and CDR2 FYEKMQ (reference sequence). This CDR3 comprises 14 residues. The CDR3 protein is CASSLEQGTDTQYF. The CDR3 DNA sequence: TGTGCCAGCAGCTTAGAACAGGGCACAGATACGCAGTATTTT.

This chain connects TRBV6-1 to TRBJ2-2; 11 positions agree with TRBD1. This CDR3 region has 18 residues. The J segment lost 2 bases and the V segment lost 3 bases, leaving 8 bases of the junction unmatched. CDR1 is MNHNS, CDR2 SASEGT, per germline. CDR3 DNA: TGTGCCAGCAGTGACCCTACCGGGACAGGGGGAAACACCGGGGAGCTGTTTTTT. Its translation: CASSDPTGTGGNTGELFF.

This clone has just a few counts. The rearrangement links TRBV19 to TRBJ1-2, with TRBD1 identical over 10 bases. This CDR3 region has 18 residues. Germline lookup yields CDR1 LNHDA and CDR2 SQIVND (reference sequence). V shed 4 bases, J shed 4 bases, and the junction held 15 bases outside the gene matches. The CDR3, as DNA: TGTGCCAGTAGTACGGGAACACGGGACAGGGGTCGTAGCTATGGCTACACCTTC. It codes for CASSTGTRDRGRSYGYTF.